This TCR beta chain emerged from a study of control samples from healthy donors and cancer patients. The germline gives CDR1 KGHSH, CDR2 LQKENI. The CDR3 loop spans 16 amino acids. Trimming took off 0 bases at V and 0 bases at J, with 8 bases between the two ends. The table came from immunoSEQ multiplex PCR; TCRdb's copy has only in-frame clones and leaves some out. Here the sample spans around 130,000 clones, approximately 90% being singletons. The origin of this receptor is a man younger than 45 in good health. The sequencing input was blood. V usage is TRBV18 and J usage is TRBJ2-2, with TRBD1 as a possible D gene (5 bases). CDR3 sequence reads: CASSPPHRSNTGELFF. The CDR3 region has the DNA TGTGCCAGCTCACCACCGCACAGGTCGAACACCGGGGAGCTGTTTTTT.